The 10 T cell receptor beta chains listed next were all sequenced from one sample in a study of STAT5B mutations in CD4+ large granular lymphocyte leukemia. TCRdb's copy holds only in-frame clones and misses some; the assay was immunoSEQ multiplex PCR. The sample gives about 33,000 clones, more than 80% of which show up once; about 4.4% is in the top ten. The sequenced sample was CD4+ T cells from blood buffy coats. Source of these receptors: a human donor in good health.

The chain employs TRBV7-2 and TRBJ1-1; maybe TRBD1 (5 bases). Trimming stripped 2 bases from V and 2 bases from J, with 9 bases between. CDR3 length equals 14 residues. The germline gives CDR1 SGHTA, CDR2 FQGNSA. In nucleotides, the CDR3 is TGTGCCAGCAGCTTAACGGGGACCAACACTGAAGCTTTCTTT. Amino acids: CASSLTGTNTEAFF.

The V call is TRBV11-2, the J call TRBJ2-3; 10 nucleotides match TRBD1. CDR3 length: 16 amino acids. V shed 5 bases and J 0 bases; nucleotides not matched to a gene: 5. Germline CDR1 is SGHAT and CDR2 is FQNNGV. The DNA for the CDR3 is TGTGCCAGCAGCCTCGGGACAGGGGTGAGCACAGATACGCAGTATTTT. This codes for CASSLGTGVSTDTQYF.

The CDR3 DNA sequence: TGTGCCAGCAGTGAACAACGGGGGGTTTCAGAGACCCAGTACTTC. This sequence encodes CASSEQRGVSETQYF. The chain couples TRBV25-1 to TRBJ2-5; TRBD2 matches 7 bases. Germline CDR1 is MGHDK and CDR2 is SYGVNS. After removal of 2 bases from V and 4 bases from J, the junction contained 7 bases not matched to a gene. The CDR3 runs 15 residues.

The V gene is TRBV28, the J gene TRBJ2-5, with 16 bases aligning to TRBD2. With 8 bases clipped from V and 2 bases from J, the junction kept 11 bases outside the gene matches. CDR1 and CDR2 (germline): MDHEN, SYDVKM. The CDR3 covers 18 residues. CDR3 DNA: TGTGCCAGCCCCCCCCCGGGACTAGCGGGAGGGCGGCAAGAGACCCAGTACTTC. This translates into CASPPPGLAGGRQETQYF.

There are a few counts of this clone. V and J are TRBV19 and TRBJ2-1; D not certain. Trimming shortened V by 4 bases and J by 9 bases, and 19 bases separated the two germline ends. The CDR3 sequence is 15 residues long. Germline CDR1 LNHDA, CDR2 SQIVND (reference sequence). CDR3 region: CASSTQPATISEQFF. CDR3 sequence (DNA): TGTGCCAGTAGTACCCAGCCGGCTACTATTTCTGAGCAGTTCTTC.

The chain is built from TRBV4-1 and TRBJ2-6; D is uncertain. V was shortened by 4 bases and J by 4 bases, with 8 bases between the two germline ends. CDR1 is MGHRA, CDR2 YSYEKL, per germline. CDR3 size: 14 residues. The chain's CDR3 is CASSPPAGANVLTF. Written as DNA, the CDR3 is TGCGCCAGCAGCCCACCTGCAGGGGCCAACGTCCTGACTTTC.

CDR3 sequence (DNA): TGCGCCAGCAGCTTTGGGACTAGCGGGAATGCGGAGACCCAGTACTTC. It yields the protein CASSFGTSGNAETQYF. The chain is built from TRBV5-1 and TRBJ2-5; 13 bases map to TRBD2. The length of the CDR3 is 16 residues. V lost 2 bases to trimming and J lost 5 bases; unmatched junction nucleotides: 6. Germline-derived CDR1 and CDR2 are SGHRS and YFSETQ.

V usage is TRBV2 and J usage is TRBJ1-1; D unclear. Germline V lookup: CDR1 SNHLY, CDR2 FYNNEI. V was pared by 11 bases and J by 0 bases, with 16 bases between. The CDR3 contains 14 residues. This CDR3 reads CAGIPDGMNTEAFF. The CDR3 DNA reads as TGTGCCGGCATTCCGGACGGGATGAACACTGAAGCTTTCTTT.

The V call is TRBV19, the J call TRBJ2-5, with 8 bases that match TRBD1. Germline CDR1 LNHDA, CDR2 SQIVND (reference sequence). V gave up 4 bases and J gave up 4 bases; unmatched junction bases: 14. This CDR3 is 17 amino acids long. In DNA, the CDR3 is TGTGCCAGTAGTACACCCTCGCCGCAGGGGGCGGGAGAGACCCAGTACTTC. It translates to CASSTPSPQGAGETQYF.

V and J are TRBV7-2 and TRBJ2-1; 7 nucleotides agree with TRBD2. CDR1 and CDR2 (germline): SGHTA, FQGNSA. The CDR3 runs to 17 residues. The trim removed 5 bases at V and 2 bases at J, leaving 12 bases unmatched. CDR3: CASSVIGRGYTYNEQFF. The DNA for the CDR3 is TGTGCCAGCAGCGTCATTGGGCGGGGGTATACCTACAATGAGCAGTTCTTC. The variable domain in full, with the rest retrieved from reference TRBV7-2 and TRBJ2-1, is GAGVSQSPSNKVTEKGKDVELRCDPISGHTALYWYRQSLGQGLEFLIYFQGNSAPDKSGLPSDRFSAERTGGSVSTLTIQRTQQEDSAVYLCASSVIGRGYTYNEQFFGPGTRLTVL.